The 11 T cell receptor beta chains presented below share a single source sample, sequenced in a study of identical twins. One entry per CDR3 protein, called by TCRdb with MiXCR from the 5' RACE reads. This sample has hundreds of thousands of distinct CDR3 sequences, with about 8.1% found just once. The same data also contributed to another study, on yellow fever vaccine responses in identical twins.

What was sequenced was memory (CD45RO+) T cells sorted from blood. Receptors originate from a woman aged 18-29 years in good health.

This clonotype was recorded at least ten times. The gene calls are TRBV12-3 or TRBV12-4 and TRBJ2-3, with D hard to call. Trimming pared 4 bases from V and 6 bases from J, leaving 14 bases between. The CDR3 runs to 14 residues. This CDR3 reads CASSSLWSRDTQYF. The DNA of the CDR3 is TGTGCCAGCAGTTCCCTGTGGTCCAGGGATACGCAGTATTTT.

A few counts support this clonotype. The V call is TRBV7-9, the J call TRBJ2-7, with 7 bases identical to TRBD2. Germline V gene data show CDR1 as SEHNR and CDR2 as FQNEAQ (reference sequence). With V trimmed by 5 bases and J by 4 bases, 14 bases remained unmatched. The CDR3 is 16 residues long. This CDR3 is CASSPEWPSGGYEQYF. The CDR3 coding sequence is TGTGCCAGCAGCCCCGAGTGGCCTAGCGGAGGGTACGAGCAGTACTTC.

This clonotype occurred a few times. V and J are TRBV11-2 and TRBJ2-2; TRBD2 might be the D (5 bases). V was cut by 5 bases and J by 4 bases, with 23 bases left in between. The V gene's germline CDR1 is SGHAT and CDR2 FQNNGV. The CDR3 loop spans 18 amino acids. The CDR3 sequence: CASSNYVTWRGRTGELFF. The CDR3 DNA sequence: TGTGCCAGCAGCAATTATGTCACTTGGAGAGGGCGCACCGGGGAGCTGTTTTTT.

The CDR3, as DNA: TGTGCCAGCAGTGAACTCTGGGGGGCCGATCAGCCCCAGCATTTT. Encoded protein: CASSELWGADQPQHF. V usage is TRBV2 and J usage is TRBJ1-5, with D maybe TRBD1 (6 bases). This CDR3 spans 15 amino acids. V dropped 2 bases and J dropped 5 bases, with 13 bases sitting between them. Germline loops: CDR1 SNHLY, CDR2 FYNNEI.

This clonotype was recorded many times. The J gene is TRBJ1-1, the V gene TRBV11-2; no definite D call. Germline lookup yields CDR1 SGHAT and CDR2 FQNNGV. The CDR3 has 14 amino acids. Trimming shortened V by 8 bases and J by 1 base, and 14 bases separated the two germline ends. The CDR3 coding sequence is TGTGCCAGCGGCACTCGGGTAGGGAACACTGAAGCTTTCTTT. It yields the protein CASGTRVGNTEAFF. Based on the CDR3 plus reference TRBV11-2 and TRBJ1-1, the full variable domain is EAGVAQSPRYKIIEKRQSVAFWCNPISGHATLYWYQQILGQGPKLLIQFQNNGVVDDSQLPKDRFSAERLKGVDSTLKIQPAKLEDSAVYLCASGTRVGNTEAFFGQGTRLTVV.

Only a few counts were recorded for this clonotype. The chain joins TRBV3-1 to TRBJ1-3; possible D gene TRBD1, 5 bases. The V gene's germline CDR1 is LGHDT and CDR2 YNNKEL (reference sequence). Trimming stripped 4 bases from V and 3 bases from J, with 16 bases between. CDR3 length equals 16 residues. The CDR3 DNA follows: TGTGCCAGCAGCCTGGGCCGGGGGATCTTTGGAAACACCATATATTTT. Translated: CASSLGRGIFGNTIYF.

Only a few counts were recorded for this clonotype. The chain's CDR3 is CASSSAGSSGNEQFF. The CDR3 DNA sequence: TGTGCCAGCAGCTCTGCTGGATCTAGCGGGAATGAGCAGTTCTTC. This rearrangement joins TRBV6-1 to TRBJ2-1, with 8 positions matching TRBD2. The V gene end was trimmed by 6 bases and the J gene end by 7 bases; junction bases not matched to a gene: 11. The CDR3 contains 15 residues. Germline V gene lookup returns CDR1 MNHNS and CDR2 SASEGT.

In this sample, this clonotype turned up a few times. The rearrangement joins TRBV28 to TRBJ1-2; 7 nucleotides align to TRBD1. There are 14 residues in the CDR3. The J segment lost 4 bases and the V segment lost 2 bases, leaving 4 bases of the junction unmatched. Germline CDR1 reads MDHEN; CDR2 reads SYDVKM. The CDR3 protein is CASSLGQERYGYTF. The DNA for the CDR3 is TGTGCCAGCAGTTTAGGACAGGAGCGCTATGGCTACACCTTC.

Many counts were recorded for this clonotype. The chain employs TRBV7-6 and TRBJ2-2; 9 positions match TRBD1. The CDR3 has 16 residues. Per the germline V gene, CDR1 is SGHVS and CDR2 is FNYEAQ. Trimming removed 4 bases from V and 3 bases from J; junction bases left unmatched: 6. The CDR3 is CASSSSGTGHTGELFF. Here the CDR3 DNA reads TGTGCCAGCAGCTCCTCCGGGACAGGGCACACCGGGGAGCTGTTTTTT.

The chain is built from TRBV27 and TRBJ2-2, with D unclear. V was clipped by 5 bases and J by 4 bases, with 5 bases between them. The germline CDR1 and CDR2 sequences are MNHEY and SMNVEV (reference sequence). The CDR3 consists of 12 residues. As DNA, the CDR3 is TGTGCCAGCAGTACAACCACCGGGGAGCTGTTTTTT. This translates into CASSTTTGELFF.

This clonotype was seen repeatedly, ten times or more. CDR3 coding DNA: TGTGCCAGCAGACTAGCGGGGGATACGCAGTATTTT. Translating it yields CASRLAGDTQYF. The chain combines TRBV11-2 with TRBJ2-3; 10 bases are shared with TRBD2. V trimming: 6 bases; J trimming: 6 bases; junction bases outside the gene matches: 0. Looked up from germline, CDR1 is SGHAT and CDR2 is FQNNGV. The CDR3 has 12 amino acids.